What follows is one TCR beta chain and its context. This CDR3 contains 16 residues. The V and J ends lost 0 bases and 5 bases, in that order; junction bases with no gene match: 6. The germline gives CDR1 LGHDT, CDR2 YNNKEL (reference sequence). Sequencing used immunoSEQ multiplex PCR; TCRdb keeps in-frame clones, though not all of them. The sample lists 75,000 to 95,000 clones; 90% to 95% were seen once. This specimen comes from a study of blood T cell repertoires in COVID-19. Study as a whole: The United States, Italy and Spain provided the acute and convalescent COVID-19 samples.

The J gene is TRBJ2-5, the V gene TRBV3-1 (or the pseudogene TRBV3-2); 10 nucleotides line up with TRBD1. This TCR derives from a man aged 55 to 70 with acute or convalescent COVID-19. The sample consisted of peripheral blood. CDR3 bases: TGTGCCAGCAGCCAAGATTCGGACAGGGGGGAGGAGACCCAGTACTTC. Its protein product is CASSQDSDRGEETQYF.